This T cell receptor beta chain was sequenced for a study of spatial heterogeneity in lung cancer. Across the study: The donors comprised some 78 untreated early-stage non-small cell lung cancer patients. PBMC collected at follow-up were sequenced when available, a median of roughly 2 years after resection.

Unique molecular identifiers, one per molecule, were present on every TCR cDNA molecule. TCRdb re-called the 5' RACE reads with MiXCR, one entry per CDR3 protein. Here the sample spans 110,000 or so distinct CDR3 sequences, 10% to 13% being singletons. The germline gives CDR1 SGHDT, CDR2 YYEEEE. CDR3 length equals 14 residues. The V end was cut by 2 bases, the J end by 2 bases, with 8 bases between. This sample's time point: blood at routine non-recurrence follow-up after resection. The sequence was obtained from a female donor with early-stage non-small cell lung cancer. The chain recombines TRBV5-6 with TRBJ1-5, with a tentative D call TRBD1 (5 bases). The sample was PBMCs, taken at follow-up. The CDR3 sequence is CASSFAGGNQPQHF. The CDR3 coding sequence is TGTGCCAGCAGCTTCGCGGGGGGCAATCAGCCCCAGCATTTT.